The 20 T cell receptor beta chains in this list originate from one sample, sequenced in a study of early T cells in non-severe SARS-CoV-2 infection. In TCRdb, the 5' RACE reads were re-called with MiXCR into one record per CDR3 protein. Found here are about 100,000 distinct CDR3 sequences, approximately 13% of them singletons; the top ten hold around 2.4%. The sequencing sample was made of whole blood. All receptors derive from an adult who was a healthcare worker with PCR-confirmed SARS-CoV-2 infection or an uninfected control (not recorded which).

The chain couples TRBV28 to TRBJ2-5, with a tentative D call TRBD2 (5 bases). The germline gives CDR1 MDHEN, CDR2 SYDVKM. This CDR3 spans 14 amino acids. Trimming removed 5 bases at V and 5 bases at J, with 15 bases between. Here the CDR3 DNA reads TGTGCCAGCAGTCCCAACCGGGGTGCGGAGACCCAGTACTTC. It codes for CASSPNRGAETQYF.

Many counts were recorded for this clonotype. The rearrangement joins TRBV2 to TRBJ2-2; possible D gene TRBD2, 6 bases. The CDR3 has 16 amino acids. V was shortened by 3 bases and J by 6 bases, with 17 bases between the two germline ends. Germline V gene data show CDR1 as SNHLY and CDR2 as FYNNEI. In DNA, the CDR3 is TGTGCCAGCAGTGAGCGGGGCAGGGTCGGGTCCGGGGAGCTGTTTTTT. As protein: CASSERGRVGSGELFF. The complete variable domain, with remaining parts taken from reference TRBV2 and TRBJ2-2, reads EPEVTQTPSHQVTQMGQEVILRCVPISNHLYFYWYRQILGQKVEFLVSFYNNEISEKSEIFDDQFSVERPDGSNFTLKIRSTKLEDSAMYFCASSERGRVGSGELFFGEGSRLTVL.

CDR3 amino acids: CASSLGENTEAFF. The CDR3, as DNA: TGTGCCAGCAGCTTAGGAGAGAACACTGAAGCTTTCTTT. The chain links TRBV7-6 to TRBJ1-1; the D is unclear. Germline loops: CDR1 SGHVS, CDR2 FNYEAQ. Trimming left V 1 base short and J 1 base short, with 4 bases between. CDR3 size: 13 residues.

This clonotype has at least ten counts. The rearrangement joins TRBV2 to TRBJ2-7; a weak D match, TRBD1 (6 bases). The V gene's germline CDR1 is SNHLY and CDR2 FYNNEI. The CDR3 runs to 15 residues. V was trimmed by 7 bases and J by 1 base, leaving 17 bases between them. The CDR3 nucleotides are TGTGCCAGCAAGAATGTAATGGACAGTTCCTACGAGCAGTACTTC. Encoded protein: CASKNVMDSSYEQYF.

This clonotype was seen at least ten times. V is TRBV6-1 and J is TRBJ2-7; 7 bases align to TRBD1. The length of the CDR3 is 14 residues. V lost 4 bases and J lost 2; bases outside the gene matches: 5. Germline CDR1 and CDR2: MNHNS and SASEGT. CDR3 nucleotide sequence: TGTGCCAGCAGTGGAGACAGGGACACCTACGAGCAGTACTTC. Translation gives CASSGDRDTYEQYF.

CDR3 in amino acids: CASSVGQNNQPQHF. For the CDR3, the DNA is TGTGCCAGCAGCGTGGGACAAAACAATCAGCCCCAGCATTTT. The rearrangement joins TRBV9 to TRBJ1-5, with TRBD1 as a possible D gene (6 bases). From germline, CDR1 is SGDLS and CDR2 YYNGEE. V shed 2 bases and J shed 3 bases, with 9 bases lying between them. The CDR3 runs 14 residues.

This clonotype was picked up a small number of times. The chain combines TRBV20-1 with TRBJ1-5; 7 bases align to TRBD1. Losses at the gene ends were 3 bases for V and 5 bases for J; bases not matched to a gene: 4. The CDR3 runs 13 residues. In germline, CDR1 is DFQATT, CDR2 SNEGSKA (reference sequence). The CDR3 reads CSASATGDQPQHF. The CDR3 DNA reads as TGCAGTGCTAGCGCAACAGGGGATCAGCCCCAGCATTTT.

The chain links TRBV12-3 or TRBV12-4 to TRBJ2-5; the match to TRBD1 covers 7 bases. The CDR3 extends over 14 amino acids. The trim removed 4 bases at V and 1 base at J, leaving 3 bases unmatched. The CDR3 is CASSYRGPQETQYF. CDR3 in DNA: TGTGCCAGCAGTTACAGGGGCCCCCAAGAGACCCAGTACTTC.

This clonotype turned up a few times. CDR3: CAISLYSGVEQFF. Here the CDR3 DNA reads TGTGCCATCAGTTTATATAGCGGGGTTGAGCAGTTCTTC. V is TRBV10-3 and J is TRBJ2-1; 8 nucleotides line up with TRBD2. Germline V gene lookup returns CDR1 ENHRY and CDR2 SYGVKD. This CDR3 has 13 residues. V lost 5 bases, J lost 9 bases, and 6 bases stayed unmatched.

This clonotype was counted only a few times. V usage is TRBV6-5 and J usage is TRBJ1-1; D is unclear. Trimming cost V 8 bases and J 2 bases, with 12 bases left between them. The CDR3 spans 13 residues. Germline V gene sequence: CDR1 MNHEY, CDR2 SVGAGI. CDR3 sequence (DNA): TGTGCCAGCCGGAGGGCTTTAAACACTGAAGCTTTCTTT. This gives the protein CASRRALNTEAFF.

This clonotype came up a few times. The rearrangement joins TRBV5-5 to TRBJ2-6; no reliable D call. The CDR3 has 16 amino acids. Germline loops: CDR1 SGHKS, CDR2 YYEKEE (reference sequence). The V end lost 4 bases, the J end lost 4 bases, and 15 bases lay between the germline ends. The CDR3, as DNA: TGTGCCAGCAGCCCCCTACAAGTGTCCGGGGCCAACGTCCTGACTTTC. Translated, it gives CASSPLQVSGANVLTF.

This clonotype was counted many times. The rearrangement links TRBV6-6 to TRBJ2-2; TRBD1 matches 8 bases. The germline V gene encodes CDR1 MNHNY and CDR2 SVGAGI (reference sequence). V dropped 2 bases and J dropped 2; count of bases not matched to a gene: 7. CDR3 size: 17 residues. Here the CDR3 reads CASSYPEDRDNTGELFF. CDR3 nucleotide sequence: TGTGCCAGCAGTTACCCCGAGGACAGGGACAACACCGGGGAGCTGTTTTTT.

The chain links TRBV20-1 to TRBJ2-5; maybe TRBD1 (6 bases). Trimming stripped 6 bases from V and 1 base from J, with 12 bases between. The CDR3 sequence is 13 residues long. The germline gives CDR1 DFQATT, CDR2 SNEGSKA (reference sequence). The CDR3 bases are TGCAGTGCCTCCGGACAGATCCAAGAGACCCAGTACTTC. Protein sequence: CSASGQIQETQYF.

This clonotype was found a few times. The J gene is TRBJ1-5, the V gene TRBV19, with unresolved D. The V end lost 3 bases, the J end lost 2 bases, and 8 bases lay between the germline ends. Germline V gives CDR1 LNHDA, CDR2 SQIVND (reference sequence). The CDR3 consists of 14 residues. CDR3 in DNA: TGTGCCAGTAGTATCAGGCAGGGCAATCAGCCCCAGCATTTT. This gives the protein CASSIRQGNQPQHF.

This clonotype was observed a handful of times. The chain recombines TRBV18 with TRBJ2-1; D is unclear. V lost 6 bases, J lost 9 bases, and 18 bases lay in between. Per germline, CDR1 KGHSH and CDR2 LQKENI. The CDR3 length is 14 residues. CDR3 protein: CASSSASGLGEQFF. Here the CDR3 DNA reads TGTGCCAGCTCTTCCGCCTCTGGGTTAGGTGAGCAGTTCTTC.

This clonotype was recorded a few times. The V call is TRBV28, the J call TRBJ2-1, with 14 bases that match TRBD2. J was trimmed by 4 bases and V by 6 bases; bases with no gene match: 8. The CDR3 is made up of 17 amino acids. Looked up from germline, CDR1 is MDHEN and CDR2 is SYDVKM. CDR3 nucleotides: TGTGCCAGCAGACCGACTAGCGGGGGGGCCCCGTACAATGAGCAGTTCTTC. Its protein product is CASRPTSGGAPYNEQFF.

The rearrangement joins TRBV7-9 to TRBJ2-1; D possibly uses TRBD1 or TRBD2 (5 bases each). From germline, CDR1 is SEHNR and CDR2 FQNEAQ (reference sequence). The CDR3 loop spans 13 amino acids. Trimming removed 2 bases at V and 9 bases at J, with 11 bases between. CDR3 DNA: TGTGCCAGCAGCTTATCCTACGGGACTGAGCAGTTCTTC. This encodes CASSLSYGTEQFF.

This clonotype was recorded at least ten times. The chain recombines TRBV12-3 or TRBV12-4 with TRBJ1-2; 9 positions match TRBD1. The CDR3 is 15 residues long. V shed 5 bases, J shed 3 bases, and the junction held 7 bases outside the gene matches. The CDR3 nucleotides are TGTGCCAGCAGTAGGACAGGGGAAGTATACTATGGCTACACCTTC. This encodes CASSRTGEVYYGYTF.

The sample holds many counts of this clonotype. The DNA for the CDR3 is TGTGCCAGCAGCCCTTACGGAGGTTTAGCGGGCGAGCAGTTCTTC. Amino acids: CASSPYGGLAGEQFF. V usage is TRBV5-5 and J usage is TRBJ2-1; 7 bases agree with TRBD2. Trimming at V came to 4 bases and at J to 10 bases, leaving 14 bases not matched to a gene. The V gene's germline CDR1 is SGHKS and CDR2 YYEKEE (reference sequence). The CDR3 runs to 15 residues.

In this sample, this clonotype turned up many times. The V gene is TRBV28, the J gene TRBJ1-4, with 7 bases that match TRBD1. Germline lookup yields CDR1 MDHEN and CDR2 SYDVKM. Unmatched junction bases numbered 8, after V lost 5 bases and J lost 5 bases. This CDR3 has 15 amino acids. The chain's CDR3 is CASSPMTGKNEKLFF. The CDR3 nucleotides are TGTGCCAGCAGTCCGATGACAGGGAAAAATGAAAAACTGTTTTTT.